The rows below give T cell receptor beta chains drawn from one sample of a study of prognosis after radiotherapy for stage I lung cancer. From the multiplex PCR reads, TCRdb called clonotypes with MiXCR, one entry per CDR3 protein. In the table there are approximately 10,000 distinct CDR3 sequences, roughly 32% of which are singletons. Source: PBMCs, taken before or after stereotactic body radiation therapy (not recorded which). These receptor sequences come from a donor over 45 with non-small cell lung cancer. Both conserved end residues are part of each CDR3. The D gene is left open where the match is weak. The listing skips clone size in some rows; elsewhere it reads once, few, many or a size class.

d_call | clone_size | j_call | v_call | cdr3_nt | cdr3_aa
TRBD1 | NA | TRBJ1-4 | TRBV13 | TGTGCCAGCTCCCGGGACAGGGGGCAACGGGATGAAAAACTGTTTTTT | CASSRDRGQRDEKLFF
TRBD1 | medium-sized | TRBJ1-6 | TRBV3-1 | TGTGCCAGCAGCCAAGGGACAGGGAATTCACCCCTCCACTTT | CASSQGTGNSPLHF
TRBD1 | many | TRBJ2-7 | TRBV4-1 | TGCGCCAGCAGCCAAGTAGGGACAGGGGTAATCAGAGACGAGCAGTACTTC | CASSQVGTGVIRDEQYF
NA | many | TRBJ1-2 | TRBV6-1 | TGTGCCAGCAGAAGATCCGGGACCGCAATTAACTATGGCTACACCTTC | CASRRSGTAINYGYTF
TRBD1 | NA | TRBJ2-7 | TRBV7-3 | TGTGCCAGCAGCTTAACACGGACAGGAGCGTACGAGCAGTACTTC | CASSLTRTGAYEQYF
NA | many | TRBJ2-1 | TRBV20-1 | TGCAGTGCGGGCGCGGTTACGGACCTCCTTAACAATGAGCAGTTCTTC | CSAGAVTDLLNNEQFF
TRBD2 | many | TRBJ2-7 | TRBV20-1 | TGCAGTGCTAGAGTCTTAGCGGGAGGCTACGAGCAGTACTTC | CSARVLAGGYEQYF
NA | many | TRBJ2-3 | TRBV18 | TGTGCCAGCTCACTTGCGACCCGATATACGCAGTATTTT | CASSLATRYTQYF
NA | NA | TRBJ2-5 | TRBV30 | TGTGCCTGGGGTGGGGGACGGGAGACCCAGTACTTC | CAWGGGRETQYF
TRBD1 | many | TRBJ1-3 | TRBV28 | TGTGCCAGCAGTTCATGGCAGGGGGCGCAAGGAAACACCATATATTTT | CASSSWQGAQGNTIYF
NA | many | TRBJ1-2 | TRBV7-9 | TGTGCCAGCAGCCCACGTGTGGACGGAAATAACTATGGCTACACCTTC | CASSPRVDGNNYGYTF
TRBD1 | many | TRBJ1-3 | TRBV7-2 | TGTGCCAGCAGCCTGGACAGGGGTAGTGAAAACACCATATATTTT | CASSLDRGSENTIYF
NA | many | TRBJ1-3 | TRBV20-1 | TGCAGTGCTAGAGTAGGGGGCTCTGGAAACACCATATATTTT | CSARVGGSGNTIYF
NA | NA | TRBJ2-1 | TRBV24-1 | TGTGCCACCAGTTGGAATCAGGGTATCAATGAGCAGTTCTTC | CATSWNQGINEQFF
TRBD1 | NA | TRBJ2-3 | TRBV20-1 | TGCAGTGCTATCCGACAGGGTTGGGGCACAGATACGCAGTATTTT | CSAIRQGWGTDTQYF
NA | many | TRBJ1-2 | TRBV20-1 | TGCAGTTCAGCCCAGCCTGATGGCTACACCTTC | CSSAQPDGYTF
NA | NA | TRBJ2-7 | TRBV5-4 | TGTGCCAGCAGCTTGGGAGGGGGGAGCTCCTTCGATCAGTACTTC | CASSLGGGSSFDQYF
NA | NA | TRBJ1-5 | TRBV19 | TGTGCCAGTAGCCTACAACAGGGTACAGGGCCCCAGCATTTT | CASSLQQGTGPQHF
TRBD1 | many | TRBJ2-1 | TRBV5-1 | TGCGCCAGCAGCCCGGCGTTGAGGGGGCATTATGAGCAGTTCTTC | CASSPALRGHYEQFF
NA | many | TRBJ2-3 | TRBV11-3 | TGTGCCAGCAGCCGTTGGGGGGGGGCAACAGATACGCAGTATTTT | CASSRWGGATDTQYF
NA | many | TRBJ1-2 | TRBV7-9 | TGTGCCAGCAGCCCCCGCGCCTACGCTACACACTATAACTATGGCTACACCTTC | CASSPRAYATHYNYGYTF
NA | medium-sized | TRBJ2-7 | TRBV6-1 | TGTGCCAGCAGTGAACTCAGGGGTAGGGGCGAGCAGTACTTC | CASSELRGRGEQYF
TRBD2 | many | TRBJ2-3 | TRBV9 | TGTGCCAGCAGCGTAGGCCCTCATAGTAGCGGGAGGGCCGGCTTCACAGATACGCAGTATTTT | CASSVGPHSSGRAGFTDTQYF
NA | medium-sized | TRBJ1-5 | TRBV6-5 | TGTGCCAGCAGTTACTCTCCACATCAGCCCCAGCATTTT | CASSYSPHQPQHF
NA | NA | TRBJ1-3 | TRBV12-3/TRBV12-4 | TGTGCCAGCAACCGGGGGGATCCTGGAAACACCATATATTTT | CASNRGDPGNTIYF
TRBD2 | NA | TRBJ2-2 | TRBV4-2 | TGTGCCAGCAGCCAGAGGGAGTGGACTAGCGACACCGGGGAGCTGTTTTTT | CASSQREWTSDTGELFF
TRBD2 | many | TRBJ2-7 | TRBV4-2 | TGTGCCAGCAGCCAAGATGGGAAGCGGGAGATTCCCTACGAGCAGTACTTC | CASSQDGKREIPYEQYF
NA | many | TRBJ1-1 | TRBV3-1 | TGTGCCAGCAGCCAGACGAACACTGAAGCTTTCTTT | CASSQTNTEAFF
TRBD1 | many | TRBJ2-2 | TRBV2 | TGTGCCAGCAGCCTCCGGGACAGGGCCTTTACCGGGGAGCTGTTTTTT | CASSLRDRAFTGELFF
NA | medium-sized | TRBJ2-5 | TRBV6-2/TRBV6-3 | TGTGCCAGCAGCTACCGGGGTAGTGTTCCGGAGACCCAGTACTTC | CASSYRGSVPETQYF
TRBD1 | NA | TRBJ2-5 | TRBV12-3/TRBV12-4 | TGTGCCATTAACTACCCGACCGGGACAGGGGTTTGGCAAGAGACCCAGTACTTC | CAINYPTGTGVWQETQYF